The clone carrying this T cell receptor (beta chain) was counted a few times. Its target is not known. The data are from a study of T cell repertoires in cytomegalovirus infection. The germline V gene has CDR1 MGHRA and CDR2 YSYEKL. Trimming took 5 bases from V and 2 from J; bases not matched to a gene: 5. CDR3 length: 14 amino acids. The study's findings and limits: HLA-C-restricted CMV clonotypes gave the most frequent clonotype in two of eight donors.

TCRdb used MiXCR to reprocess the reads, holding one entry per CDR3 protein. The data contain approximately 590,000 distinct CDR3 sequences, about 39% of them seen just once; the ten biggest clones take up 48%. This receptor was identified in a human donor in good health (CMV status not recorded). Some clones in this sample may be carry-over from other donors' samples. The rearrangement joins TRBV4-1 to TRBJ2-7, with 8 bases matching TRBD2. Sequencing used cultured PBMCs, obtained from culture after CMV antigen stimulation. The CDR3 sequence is CASSTGRDPYEQYF. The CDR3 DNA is TGCGCCAGCAGCACCGGGAGGGACCCCTACGAGCAGTACTTC.